A single sample gave rise to the 14 T cell receptor beta chains below, sequenced in a study of T cells after yellow fever vaccination. TCRdb analysed the 5' RACE reads with MiXCR anew, one entry per CDR3 protein. The sample gives about 74,000 distinct CDR3 sequences, more than 5.5% of which show up once; roughly 33% is in the top ten. The sequencing here drew on CD8+ T cells sorted from PBMCs, taken around 5 days after the first yellow fever vaccination. All receptors come from a man between 18 and 29 years old who received the YFV17D yellow fever vaccine.

The V gene is TRBV9, the J gene TRBJ2-3, with 8 positions matching TRBD2. The CDR3 is made up of 15 amino acids. V shed 6 bases and J 2 bases; nucleotides not matched to a gene: 8. The V gene's germline CDR1 is SGDLS and CDR2 YYNGEE. CDR3 bases: TGTGCCAGCACCCCGGGGGGGGCAATCACAGATACGCAGTATTTT. Protein sequence: CASTPGGAITDTQYF.

This clonotype has ten or more counts. The chain has TRBV27 and TRBJ2-1, with D possibly matching TRBD1 (6 bases). There are 13 residues in the CDR3. CDR1 is MNHEY, CDR2 SMNVEV, per germline (reference sequence). V shed 7 bases and J shed 8 bases, with 15 bases lying between them. In nucleotides, the CDR3 is TGTGCCAGCAACGAAAGGGGGTTGGATGAGCAGTTCTTC. It yields the protein CASNERGLDEQFF.

Here the CDR3 reads CASSQRDTANQPQHF. CDR3 DNA sequence: TGCGCCAGCAGCCAGAGGGACACGGCCAATCAGCCCCAGCATTTT. This chain links TRBV4-1 with TRBJ1-5; D perhaps matches TRBD1 (6 bases). V lost 3 bases and J lost 3, with 12 bases in between. This CDR3 spans 15 amino acids. CDR1 MGHRA and CDR2 YSYEKL come from the germline V gene.

This clonotype was counted at least ten times. V and J are TRBV27 and TRBJ1-6; D possibly corresponds to TRBD1 (6 bases). V lost 2 bases and J 11 bases, leaving 10 bases between the germline ends. This CDR3 has 13 residues. CDR1 and CDR2 (germline): MNHEY, SMNVEV (reference sequence). CDR3 loop: CASSLRGIAPLHF. In nucleotides, the CDR3 is TGTGCCAGCAGTTTAAGGGGGATCGCACCCCTCCACTTT.

This clonotype was counted at least ten times. V usage is TRBV4-1 and J usage is TRBJ2-7; 7 nucleotides match TRBD1. This CDR3 has 16 amino acids. The germline V gene has CDR1 MGHRA and CDR2 YSYEKL. The trim removed 8 bases at V and 6 bases at J, leaving 19 bases unmatched. DNA of the CDR3: TGCGCCAGCTCTACACCCCGACAGGGCCCACAAGTCGAGCAGTACGTC. Translated, it gives CASSTPRQGPQVEQYV.

In this sample, this clonotype turned up many times. The rearrangement joins TRBV6-2 or TRBV6-3 to TRBJ2-3, with no clear D. V gave up 8 bases and J gave up 6 bases, with 12 bases separating them. Germline V CDR1 and CDR2: MNHEY, SVGEGT. This CDR3 contains 12 residues. The chain's CDR3 is CASGLPWDTQYF. In DNA, the CDR3 is TGTGCCAGCGGTCTACCCTGGGATACGCAGTATTTT.

The V and J genes are TRBV5-4 and TRBJ2-5, with TRBD2 matching over 7 bases. V was clipped by 3 bases and J by 5 bases; unmatched bases: 7. There are 14 residues in the CDR3. Germline V CDR1 and CDR2: SGHNT, YYREEE (reference sequence). CDR3 nucleotides: TGTGCCAGCAGCTCTCGGGGGGTTGGGGAGACCCAGTACTTC. This encodes CASSSRGVGETQYF.

Only a few counts were recorded for this clonotype. The chain recombines TRBV27 with TRBJ1-1; TRBD1 agrees at 8 bases. With 0 bases clipped from V and 4 bases from J, the junction kept 4 bases outside the gene matches. This CDR3 has 15 amino acids. From germline, CDR1 is MNHEY and CDR2 SMNVEV (reference sequence). The CDR3 loop is CASSLSKTGVTEAFF. CDR3 sequence (DNA): TGTGCCAGCAGTTTATCGAAGACAGGGGTCACTGAAGCTTTCTTT.

There are a few counts of this clonotype. V usage is TRBV4-3 and J usage is TRBJ2-3, with 9 positions matching TRBD2. The CDR3 covers 17 residues. The ends lost 2 bases at V and 3 bases at J; junction bases unmatched: 9. CDR1 and CDR2 from the germline V gene are LGHNA and YSLEER. The CDR3 region is CASSQNSGGGLTDTQYF. The CDR3 DNA follows: TGCGCCAGCAGCCAAAATAGCGGGGGTGGTTTGACAGATACGCAGTATTTT.

V usage is TRBV7-9 and J usage is TRBJ2-1; a possible D gene is TRBD2 (6 bases). V was clipped by 5 bases and J by 2 bases, with 13 bases between them. CDR1 SEHNR and CDR2 FQNEAQ come from the germline V gene (reference sequence). This CDR3 spans 15 amino acids. CDR3 amino acids: CASSPDTGAYNEQFF. CDR3 coding DNA: TGTGCCAGCAGCCCTGACACGGGGGCCTACAATGAGCAGTTCTTC.

This clonotype was seen only a few times. The chain has TRBV7-4 and TRBJ2-5; TRBD1 matches 10 bases. Germline V CDR1 and CDR2: SGHVT, SQSDAQ. This CDR3 has 15 amino acids. With V trimmed by 4 bases and J by 6 bases, 8 bases remained unmatched. The DNA of the CDR3 is TGTGCCAGCAGCTCCCCGGGACAGGGGATGAAGACCCAGTACTTC. It yields the protein CASSSPGQGMKTQYF.

This clonotype came up a few times. The rearrangement joins TRBV3-1 to TRBJ2-5; 8 bases are a match to TRBD2. Germline V gene lookup returns CDR1 LGHDT and CDR2 YNNKEL (reference sequence). The CDR3 runs 17 residues. Trimming took 4 bases from V and 5 from J; bases not matched to a gene: 15. The CDR3 protein is CASSLRISRGGRETQYF. CDR3 bases: TGTGCCAGCAGCCTCCGAATTAGCCGGGGGGGCCGGGAGACCCAGTACTTC.

A few counts support this clonotype. V usage is TRBV7-9 and J usage is TRBJ2-1; D remains ambiguous. In germline, CDR1 is SEHNR, CDR2 FQNEAQ (reference sequence). The V end lost 1 base, the J end lost 3 bases, and 10 bases lay between the germline ends. This CDR3 spans 15 amino acids. CDR3 DNA sequence: TGTGCCAGCAGCTTAGTGGGTCTGGACTACAATGAGCAGTTCTTC. Residues: CASSLVGLDYNEQFF. Together with reference TRBV7-9 and TRBJ2-1, the CDR3 gives the full variable domain: DTGVSQNPRHKITKRGQNVTFRCDPISEHNRLYWYRQTLGQGPEFLTYFQNEAQLEKSRLLSDRFSAERPKGSFSTLEIQRTEQGDSAMYLCASSLVGLDYNEQFFGPGTRLTVL.

This clonotype was seen a handful of times. The J gene is TRBJ2-1, the V gene TRBV4-3, with a weak D call TRBD1 (6 bases). V was shortened by 3 bases and J by 7 bases, with 19 bases between the two germline ends. This CDR3 contains 16 residues. Germline V gives CDR1 LGHNA, CDR2 YSLEER. The CDR3 DNA sequence: TGCGCCAGCAGCCATGAACAGGGCCCTGCCCCAAATGAGCAGTTCTTC. Translated: CASSHEQGPAPNEQFF.